This record looks at one T cell receptor (beta chain) sequence and its context. Those who participated ranged in age from about 18 to 95 years and resided in about 24 US areas. Participant-reported clinical history was the basis for cohort assignment. The entry originates in a study of blood T cell repertoires in COVID-19. About the research overall: Acute and convalescent COVID-19 specimens originated in the United States, Italy and Spain. T cells, B-cell-depleted T cells, or PBMCs supplied cDNA or gDNA.

Profiled with immunoSEQ multiplex PCR; TCRdb holds only in-frame clones, not every one. The repertoire includes a few hundred thousand clones, around nine tenths of them detected once, and approximately 1% sits in the top ten. Trimming cost V 5 bases and J 5 bases; bases outside gene matches: 7. CDR1 MNHEY and CDR2 SVGAGI come from the germline V gene. The length of the CDR3 is 14 residues. The rearrangement links TRBV6-5 to TRBJ1-2; 8 nucleotides align to TRBD1. The receptor was derived from a woman in her twenties or thirties who had been exposed to COVID-19. Sample: PBMCs or T cells enriched from blood (not recorded which). CDR3 coding DNA: TGTGCCAGCAGTACCGGGACAGGCGTATATGGCTACACCTTC. This sequence encodes CASSTGTGVYGYTF.